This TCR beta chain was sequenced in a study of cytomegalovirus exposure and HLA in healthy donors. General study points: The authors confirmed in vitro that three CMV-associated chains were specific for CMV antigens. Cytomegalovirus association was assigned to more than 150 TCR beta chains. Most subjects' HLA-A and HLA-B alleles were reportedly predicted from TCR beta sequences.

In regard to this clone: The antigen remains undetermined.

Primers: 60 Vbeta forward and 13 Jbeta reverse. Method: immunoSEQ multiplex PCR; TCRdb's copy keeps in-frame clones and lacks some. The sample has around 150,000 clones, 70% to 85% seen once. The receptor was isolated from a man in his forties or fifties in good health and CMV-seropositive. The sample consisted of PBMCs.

The CDR3 DNA reads as TGTGCCAGCAGTTTAGGAGTGACTTATGGCTACACCTTC. Translating it yields CASSLGVTYGYTF. V and J are TRBV28 and TRBJ1-2; D unclear. Trimming cost V 2 bases and J 5 bases, with 9 bases left between them. In germline, CDR1 is MDHEN, CDR2 SYDVKM. The CDR3 is 13 amino acids.